Shown below are 30 T cell receptor beta chains from a single sample sequenced in a study of blood T cell repertoires in COVID-19. Assay: immunoSEQ multiplex PCR; the TCRdb copy retains only in-frame clones and omits some. The top ten clones hold roughly 2.9% of a sample with roughly 250,000 clones, 81% of them seen once. Source material: peripheral blood. These receptor sequences come from a woman aged 55-75 years with active or convalescent COVID-19.

This clone was found once. The chain links TRBV27 to TRBJ1-5; D gene uncertain. The CDR3 contains 13 residues. Germline CDR1 is MNHEY and CDR2 is SMNVEV (reference sequence). The germline V and J ends were trimmed by 7 bases and 11 bases, with 18 bases remaining between them. Here the CDR3 reads CASKSGEGWAQHF. The CDR3 region has the DNA TGTGCCAGCAAGTCGGGCGAGGGTTGGGCCCAGCATTTT.

The chain has TRBV2 and TRBJ1-5; 10 bases fit TRBD1. The CDR3 is 15 amino acids. The V and J ends lost 4 bases and 2 bases, in that order; junction bases with no gene match: 2. The germline gives CDR1 SNHLY, CDR2 FYNNEI. Here the CDR3 reads CASSGDRGGNQPQHF. Here the CDR3 DNA reads TGTGCCAGCAGTGGGGACAGGGGTGGCAATCAGCCCCAGCATTTT.

The chain couples TRBV6-2 or TRBV6-3 to TRBJ2-5; D remains unclear. Germline V gene data show CDR1 as MNHEY and CDR2 as SVGEGT. The ends were cut back, 5 bases at V and 1 base at J, with 11 bases in the middle. This CDR3 comprises 14 residues. The CDR3, as DNA: TGTGCCAGCAGTAAGTTCTACTCCCAAGAGACCCAGTACTTC. Its protein product is CASSKFYSQETQYF.

The chain uses TRBV19 and TRBJ1-1; 9 bases are shared with TRBD1. CDR1 and CDR2 (germline): LNHDA, SQIVND (reference sequence). The CDR3 has 20 amino acids. V shed 5 bases, J shed 3 bases, and the junction held 22 bases outside the gene matches. The CDR3 bases are TGTGCCAGTAGTGGCGGGACAGGGCTCCAACTCCGCTGGGGGTACACTGAAGCTTTCTTT. Residues: CASSGGTGLQLRWGYTEAFF. The entire variable domain, with the rest obtained from reference TRBV19 and TRBJ1-1, is as follows: DGGITQSPKYLFRKEGQNVTLSCEQNLNHDAMYWYRQDPGQGLRLIYYSQIVNDFQKGDIAEGYSVSREKKESFPLTVTSAQKNPTAFYLCASSGGTGLQLRWGYTEAFFGQGTRLTVV.

The gene calls are TRBV27 and TRBJ2-7; 11 positions agree with TRBD1. Trimming removed 4 bases from V and 3 bases from J; junction bases left unmatched: 5. CDR1 and CDR2 (germline): MNHEY, SMNVEV (reference sequence). The CDR3 consists of 15 residues. CDR3 nucleotide sequence: TGTGCCAGCAGTTCACGGGACAGGGGGTACTACGAGCAGTACTTC. Translated, it gives CASSSRDRGYYEQYF.

The chain employs TRBV14 and TRBJ2-7; TRBD2 matches 7 bases. CDR1 and CDR2 (germline): SGHDN, FVKESK. The V gene end was trimmed by 4 bases and the J gene end by 6 bases; junction bases not matched to a gene: 9. The CDR3 covers 14 residues. This chain's CDR3 is CASSLLGGAGEQYF. In DNA, the CDR3 is TGTGCCAGCAGCCTCCTGGGAGGGGCGGGCGAGCAGTACTTC.

The genes are TRBV5-1 and TRBJ1-4; a possible D gene is TRBD1 (6 bases). The CDR3 runs to 14 residues. V was shortened by 3 bases and J by 3 bases, with 9 bases between the two germline ends. CDR1 and CDR2 from the germline V gene are SGHRS and YFSETQ. CDR3 region: CASSSQGSNEKLFF. DNA of the CDR3: TGCGCCAGCAGCTCCCAGGGGTCTAATGAAAAACTGTTTTTT.

This chain uses TRBV15 with TRBJ1-1; D is ambiguous. Germline V gene lookup returns CDR1 LNHNV and CDR2 YYDKDF (reference sequence). V was clipped by 0 bases and J by 4 bases, with 6 bases between them. The CDR3 sequence is 13 residues long. CDR3 in DNA: TGTGCCACCAGCAGAGATCCTACCACTGAAGCTTTCTTT. This codes for CATSRDPTTEAFF.

CDR3 DNA sequence: TGTGCTAGTGGTTTGGTACTGGAAGGGGCTGGGGCCAACGTCCTGACTTTC. As protein: CASGLVLEGAGANVLTF. The J gene is TRBJ2-6, the V gene TRBV12-5; TRBD1 is a possible D gene (5 bases). The V end lost 0 bases, the J end lost 2 bases, and 11 bases lay between the germline ends. The CDR3 totals 17 residues. Germline CDR1 is LGHNT and CDR2 is FRNRAP.

The rearrangement links TRBV6-1 to TRBJ1-2; D remains unclear. The V and J ends lost 2 bases and 2 bases respectively, with 9 bases between them. Germline values: CDR1 MNHNS, CDR2 SASEGT. The CDR3 sequence is 14 residues long. For the CDR3, the DNA is TGTGCCAGCAGTGAACCGGGCGGGAACTATGGCTACACCTTC. Amino acid sequence: CASSEPGGNYGYTF.

This chain joins TRBV9 and TRBJ1-3, with a possible D match to TRBD1 (6 bases). The germline V gene encodes CDR1 SGDLS and CDR2 YYNGEE. The CDR3 runs to 15 residues. The V end was cut by 4 bases, the J end by 2 bases, with 13 bases between. In DNA, the CDR3 is TGTGCCAGCAGCACCCCGCGGGGGCCTGGAAACACCATATATTTT. Its translation: CASSTPRGPGNTIYF.

The gene calls are TRBV4-1 and TRBJ1-1; D is uncertain. The germline gives CDR1 MGHRA, CDR2 YSYEKL. V was shortened by 2 bases and J by 1 base, with 11 bases between the two germline ends. This CDR3 has 15 residues. The CDR3 nucleotides are TGCGCCAGCAGCCAAATAACCGGGAGGAACACTGAAGCTTTCTTT. Translation gives CASSQITGRNTEAFF.

This chain uses TRBV6-2 or TRBV6-3 with TRBJ1-1; tentative D call: TRBD1 (5 bases). The CDR3 length is 15 residues. The germline V gene encodes CDR1 MNHEY and CDR2 SVGEGT. V was cut by 1 base and J by 3 bases, with 12 bases left in between. The CDR3 sequence is CASSYYPGWDTEAFF. The CDR3 bases are TGTGCCAGCAGTTACTATCCAGGGTGGGACACTGAAGCTTTCTTT.

The chain carries TRBV21-1 and TRBJ2-1; the DNA was not compared with TRBD2, the D call given in the table. TRBV21-1 is a pseudogene segment. The CDR3 is 18 residues long. In nucleotides, the CDR3 is TGTGCCAGCGAGCAACCGGGACTAGCGGGGGCCCTTGGGAATGAGCAGTTCTTC. It encodes CASEQPGLAGALGNEQFF.

This chain uses TRBV9 with TRBJ1-2, with 12 positions matching TRBD1. Germline V gives CDR1 SGDLS, CDR2 YYNGEE. Trimming took 4 bases from V and 3 from J; bases not matched to a gene: 4. CDR3 length: 15 amino acids. The CDR3 DNA reads as TGTGCCAGCAGCCTCGGGACAGGGGGCTACTATGGCTACACCTTC. It codes for CASSLGTGGYYGYTF.

The chain employs TRBV5-1 and TRBJ2-7, with D uncertain. Trimming cost V 4 bases and J 0 bases, with 11 bases left between them. The germline CDR1 and CDR2 sequences are SGHRS and YFSETQ. CDR3 length equals 14 residues. CDR3 coding DNA: TGCGCCAGCAGCCCGCGCGTAAGCTCCTACGAGCAGTACTTC. Its translation is CASSPRVSSYEQYF.

This clone was seen once. V gene TRBV12-5 combines with J gene TRBJ1-1; D is ambiguous. This CDR3 region has 15 residues. Germline CDR1 is LGHNT and CDR2 is FRNRAP. V lost 0 bases, J lost 4 bases, and 12 bases lay in between. CDR3 sequence: CASGLVIHSSTEAFF. The CDR3 region has the DNA TGTGCTAGTGGTTTGGTAATTCACTCTAGCACTGAAGCTTTCTTT.

The gene calls are TRBV4-2 and TRBJ2-1, with 9 bases matching TRBD2. V lost 2 bases, J lost 3 bases, and 2 bases stayed unmatched. The CDR3 loop spans 15 amino acids. Germline CDR1 and CDR2: LGHNA and YNFKEQ. CDR3 DNA sequence: TGTGCCAGCAGCCAAAGCGGGGGGTACTACAATGAGCAGTTCTTC. Protein: CASSQSGGYYNEQFF.

This clone was counted once. The genes are TRBV21-1 and TRBJ2-5; the table names TRBD1, a call not compared with the DNA. TRBV21-1 is a pseudogene locus. The CDR3 runs 15 residues. The CDR3 region is CASSKGSGRGETQYF. CDR3 DNA: TGTGCCAGCAGCAAAGGATCAGGCAGGGGAGAGACCCAGTACTTC.

The chain joins TRBV5-5 to TRBJ1-2; D gene unclear. CDR3 size: 15 residues. CDR1 is SGHKS, CDR2 YYEKEE, per germline (reference sequence). The V gene lost 0 bases and the J gene lost 5 bases, with 14 bases spanning the gap. The CDR3 DNA is TGTGCCAGCAGCTTGGACAGAGTGAGTAGTTATGGCTACACCTTC. This encodes CASSLDRVSSYGYTF.

The chain is built from TRBV5-1 and TRBJ1-2; TRBD1 aligns across 7 bases. CDR1 is SGHRS and CDR2 is YFSETQ in the germline V gene. The ends lost 6 bases at V and 4 bases at J; junction bases unmatched: 9. This CDR3 spans 14 amino acids. CDR3 DNA sequence: TGCGCCAGCACCTCACAGGGGCTCGGCTATGGCTACACCTTC. Its translation: CASTSQGLGYGYTF. Based on the CDR3 plus reference TRBV5-1 and TRBJ1-2, the full variable domain is KAGVTQTPRYLIKTRGQQVTLSCSPISGHRSVSWYQQTPGQGLQFLFEYFSETQRNKGNFPGRFSGRQFSNSRSEMNVSTLELGDSALYLCASTSQGLGYGYTFGSGTRLTVV.

The chain uses TRBV5-5 and TRBJ1-1, with TRBD1 identical over 12 bases. The CDR3 contains 16 residues. CDR1 and CDR2 from the germline V gene are SGHKS and YYEKEE (reference sequence). V was clipped by 2 bases and J by 0 bases; unmatched bases: 2. CDR3 in amino acids: CASSFGTGGLNTEAFF. The CDR3 bases are TGTGCCAGCAGCTTTGGGACAGGGGGCTTGAACACTGAAGCTTTCTTT.

This rearrangement joins TRBV13 to TRBJ1-2; TRBD1 aligns across 9 bases. Germline CDR1 and CDR2: PRHDT and FYEKMQ (reference sequence). V lost 0 bases to trimming and J lost 0 bases; unmatched junction nucleotides: 2. The CDR3 extends over 16 amino acids. Here the CDR3 reads CASSLGGQGTNYGYTF. CDR3 nucleotides: TGTGCCAGCAGCTTAGGGGGACAGGGCACTAACTATGGCTACACCTTC.

This rearrangement joins TRBV10-2 to TRBJ1-2; D uncertain. Trimming removed 6 bases from V and 4 bases from J, with 18 bases in between. This CDR3 spans 15 amino acids. The germline V gene has CDR1 WSHSY and CDR2 SAAADI. CDR3 sequence reads: CASSPHGDGTYGYTF. In DNA, the CDR3 is TGCGCCAGCAGCCCTCATGGAGACGGAACCTATGGCTACACCTTC.

V usage is TRBV7-3 and J usage is TRBJ1-2; D is unclear. Per germline, CDR1 SGHTA and CDR2 FQGTGA. V lost 5 bases and J 8 bases, leaving 15 bases between the germline ends. The CDR3 covers 13 residues. CDR3 in amino acids: CASSQHPSRGYTF. CDR3 coding DNA: TGTGCCAGCAGCCAACACCCCTCGAGGGGCTACACCTTC.

The chain joins TRBV13 to TRBJ1-1, with D unresolved. The CDR3 extends over 15 amino acids. V lost 4 bases to trimming and J lost 8 bases, with 20 bases between them. CDR1 is PRHDT, CDR2 FYEKMQ, per germline (reference sequence). The CDR3 loop reads CASSYGLNSVGEAFF. The DNA for the CDR3 is TGTGCCAGCAGCTATGGTCTAAACTCAGTCGGGGAAGCTTTCTTT.

This clone appeared once. The rearrangement uses TRBV5-1 and TRBJ2-7; possible D gene TRBD1, 6 bases. V lost 0 bases and J lost 5, with 15 bases in between. CDR3 length: 15 residues. Germline V lookup: CDR1 SGHRS, CDR2 YFSETQ. CDR3 region: CASSLAAGTGNEQYF. The CDR3 DNA follows: TGCGCCAGCAGCTTGGCCGCGGGTACAGGGAACGAGCAGTACTTC.

The chain is built from TRBV7-9 and TRBJ2-7; D possibly corresponds to TRBD1 (6 bases). Germline V gives CDR1 SEHNR, CDR2 FQNEAQ (reference sequence). The CDR3 loop spans 15 amino acids. V was pared by 6 bases and J by 0 bases, with 15 bases between. CDR3 amino acids: CASSPSGTSSYEQYF. In DNA, the CDR3 is TGTGCCAGCAGTCCTTCCGGGACAAGCTCCTACGAGCAGTACTTC.

The V and J genes are TRBV30 and TRBJ1-2; D is unclear. The CDR3 is 13 residues long. CDR1 is GTSNPN and CDR2 is SVGIG in the germline V gene (reference sequence). Trimming cost V 0 bases and J 8 bases, with 13 bases left between them. The CDR3 DNA follows: TGTGCCTGGAGTGTGACGAGGGCCGTCGGCTACACCTTC. Residues: CAWSVTRAVGYTF.

This clone was counted a few times. The CDR3 DNA reads as TGTGCCAGCAGCTTGGGACAGGGTGATCAGCCCCAGCATTTT. This codes for CASSLGQGDQPQHF. The chain employs TRBV13 and TRBJ1-5; 9 nucleotides agree with TRBD1. Germline V gene data show CDR1 as PRHDT and CDR2 as FYEKMQ (reference sequence). There are 14 residues in the CDR3. J gave up 5 bases and V 3 bases, and 2 bases lay outside the gene matches.